This T cell receptor beta chain was identified in a study of blood T cell repertoires in COVID-19. Study-level information: T cells, B-cell-depleted T cells, or PBMCs supplied cDNA or gDNA.

This clone occurred once. The study assigned cohorts using participant-reported clinical history. Assay used: immunoSEQ multiplex PCR; TCRdb lists only in-frame clones, some missing. The table shows 300,000 to 400,000 clones, with 85% to 90% occurring only once. With 5 bases clipped from V and 6 bases from J, the junction kept 4 bases outside the gene matches. CDR1 SGHRS and CDR2 YFSETQ come from the germline V gene. The CDR3 consists of 13 residues. The sequenced material came from PBMCs or T cells enriched from blood (not recorded which). This TCR was sampled from a man aged 18 to 29 who had recovered from COVID-19. The genes are TRBV5-1 and TRBJ1-4; the match to TRBD1 covers 7 bases. The CDR3: CASSRQGDEKLFF. The CDR3 DNA reads TGCGCCAGCAGTCGGCAGGGGGATGAAAAACTGTTTTTT.